This TCR beta chain was identified in a study of T cell changes during pregnancy in multiple sclerosis. The repertoire was sequenced with immunoSEQ multiplex PCR; TCRdb's copy has only in-frame clones and lacks some. The sample yields 45,000 to 70,000 clones, 92% seen once. This CDR3 is built from 14 residues. V was shortened by 0 bases and J by 0 bases, with 3 bases between the two germline ends. CDR1 is ENHRY and CDR2 is SYGVKD in the germline V gene. The source material was CD4+ T cells from peripheral blood mononuclear cells, sampled after pregnancy. The sequence came from a female donor with multiple sclerosis, enrolled in a pregnancy study. The V call is TRBV10-3, the J call TRBJ2-1; D is unclear. CDR3 sequence reads: CAISESRSYNEQFF. CDR3 bases: TGTGCCATCAGTGAGTCTCGCTCCTACAATGAGCAGTTCTTC.